Below, 27 T cell receptor beta chains from the same sample are listed, as sequenced in a study of shared clonotypes between healthy human individuals. Clones were sequenced by immunoSEQ multiplex PCR, and TCRdb holds only the in-frame ones, with some missing. In the table there are 330,000 or so clones, around two thirds of which are singletons. The sample taken for sequencing was memory CD4+ T cells sorted from blood. Sample subset: CD45RA-negative fraction. Receptors originate from a man younger than 45 in good health.

The CDR3 sequence is CASSSQGRVYNEQFF. The CDR3 DNA is TGTGCCAGCAGCTCCCAGGGGAGAGTTTACAATGAGCAGTTCTTC. J is TRBJ2-1 and V is TRBV7-8, with D possibly being TRBD1 (6 bases). The V gene's germline CDR1 is SGHVS and CDR2 FQNEAQ. Trimming cost V 4 bases and J 4 bases, with 14 bases left between them. The CDR3 contains 15 residues.

This clone was recorded a few times. The chain couples TRBV10-1 to TRBJ2-3; 7 positions agree with TRBD2. Germline V gene sequence: CDR1 WNHNN, CDR2 SYGVQD (reference sequence). Trimming removed 6 bases from V and 6 bases from J; junction bases left unmatched: 18. The CDR3 loop spans 17 amino acids. The CDR3 reads CASSPRRALGAGDTQYF. CDR3 DNA: TGCGCCAGCAGCCCCAGAAGGGCTTTAGGAGCGGGGGATACGCAGTATTTT.

CDR3 amino acids: CASSMVSDEQFF. The CDR3 nucleotides read TGTGCCAGTAGTATGGTAAGCGATGAGCAGTTCTTC. The rearrangement uses TRBV19 and TRBJ2-1, with D unresolved. The germline CDR1 and CDR2 sequences are LNHDA and SQIVND (reference sequence). Trimming shortened V by 3 bases and J by 8 bases, and 8 bases separated the two germline ends. The length of the CDR3 is 12 residues.

V and J are TRBV10-2 and TRBJ2-6; D not resolved. Germline lookup yields CDR1 WSHSY and CDR2 SAAADI. The V gene lost 7 bases and the J gene lost 0 bases, with 10 bases spanning the gap. The CDR3 runs to 15 residues. CDR3 residues: CASKGSSSGANVLTF. DNA for the CDR3: TGCGCCAGCAAGGGCAGTTCCTCTGGGGCCAACGTCCTGACTTTC.

The gene calls are TRBV10-3 and TRBJ2-1; 8 bases agree with TRBD2. This CDR3 has 14 residues. Germline trimming cut 10 bases from V and 6 bases from J; bases unmatched to any gene: 11. Germline V lookup: CDR1 ENHRY, CDR2 SYGVKD. CDR3 region: CATNQGLASNEQFF. DNA of the CDR3: TGTGCCACGAATCAAGGACTAGCCAGCAATGAGCAGTTCTTC.

As for this clone: A far larger clone is one nucleotide away, so this likely arose from a read error. The chain joins TRBV6-4 to TRBJ1-1; D gene uncertain. Germline loops: CDR1 MRHNA, CDR2 SNTAGT. V lost 6 bases to trimming and J lost 1 base, with 9 bases between them. The CDR3 is made up of 13 amino acids. Written as DNA, the CDR3 is TGTGCCAGCAGCTTGGACGGGAACACTGAAGCTTTCTTT. It yields the protein CASSLDGNTEAFF.

This clone has only a few counts. The gene calls are TRBV5-1 and TRBJ2-7; weak D call: TRBD1 (5 bases). CDR3 size: 15 residues. Trimming cost V 4 bases and J 0 bases, with 14 bases left between them. The germline V gene has CDR1 SGHRS and CDR2 YFSETQ. CDR3 nucleotides: TGCGCCAGCAGCCAGGGCGGATCAGGCTCCTACGAGCAGTACTTC. It encodes CASSQGGSGSYEQYF.

This sequence joins TRBV7-6 and TRBJ2-7; D not certain. Germline CDR1 and CDR2: SGHVS and FNYEAQ. V lost 5 bases and J lost 4, with 18 bases in between. There are 15 residues in the CDR3. CDR3 DNA: TGTGCCAGCAGCCCTCTACCGGGTGGTCGATACGAGCAGTACTTC. This encodes CASSPLPGGRYEQYF. Full variable domain (missing parts from reference TRBV7-6 and TRBJ2-7): GAGVSQSPRYKVTKRGQDVALRCDPISGHVSLYWYRQALGQGPEFLTYFNYEAQQDKSGLPNDRFSAERPEGSISTLTIQRTEQRDSAMYRCASSPLPGGRYEQYFGPGTRLTVT.

This clone was observed a few times. The chain has TRBV7-8 and TRBJ2-7; maybe TRBD2 (6 bases). CDR1 is SGHVS, CDR2 FQNEAQ, per germline. This CDR3 is built from 16 residues. The germline V and J ends were trimmed by 5 bases and 2 bases, with 19 bases remaining between them. CDR3 sequence (DNA): TGTGCCAGCAGCCCTTATTCCTGGGGACTGGCCTACGAGCAGTACTTC. This encodes CASSPYSWGLAYEQYF.

The chain uses TRBV4-2 and TRBJ2-2; TRBD2 aligns across 9 bases. Germline assignment: CDR1 LGHNA and CDR2 YNFKEQ. The CDR3 is 17 amino acids. The trim removed 1 base at V and 4 bases at J, leaving 7 bases unmatched. CDR3 nucleotide sequence: TGTGCCAGCAGCCAAGTGTCTAGCGGGACCTTCACCGGGGAGCTGTTTTTT. Its translation is CASSQVSSGTFTGELFF.

On this clone: Being one base from a much bigger clone, this may be a read error. The V call is TRBV5-4, the J call TRBJ1-2, with 7 bases lining up with TRBD1. This CDR3 is built from 13 residues. Germline CDR1 reads SGHNT; CDR2 reads YYREEE (reference sequence). Losses at the gene ends were 5 bases for V and 5 bases for J; bases not matched to a gene: 6. The CDR3 bases are TGTGCCAGCAGGCGGGGGACAGATTATGGCTACACCTTC. As protein: CASRRGTDYGYTF.

This rearrangement joins TRBV28 to TRBJ1-2; D unclear. V lost 3 bases and J lost 8, with 10 bases in between. CDR3 length equals 12 residues. Germline V gives CDR1 MDHEN, CDR2 SYDVKM. This chain's CDR3 is CASSFDPTGYTF. The CDR3 DNA sequence: TGTGCCAGCAGTTTTGATCCTACAGGCTACACCTTC.

The V gene is TRBV9, the J gene TRBJ2-7, with a tentative D call TRBD1 (5 bases). The CDR3 covers 16 residues. The V gene's germline CDR1 is SGDLS and CDR2 YYNGEE. V was cut by 0 bases and J by 2 bases, with 15 bases left in between. The CDR3 loop reads CASSVGRQGPAYEQYF. The CDR3 DNA reads as TGTGCCAGCAGCGTAGGTCGTCAGGGTCCCGCCTACGAGCAGTACTTC. Full variable domain (remainder filled in from reference TRBV9 and TRBJ2-7): DSGVTQTPKHLITATGQRVTLRCSPRSGDLSVYWYQQSLDQGLQFLIQYYNGEERAKGNILERFSAQQFPDLHSELNLSSLELGDSALYFCASSVGRQGPAYEQYFGPGTRLTVT.

This sequence joins TRBV18 and TRBJ1-5, with D possibly matching TRBD1 (6 bases). CDR3 size: 14 residues. From germline, CDR1 is KGHSH and CDR2 LQKENI. The ends were cut back, 2 bases at V and 5 bases at J, with 10 bases in the middle. The CDR3 is CASSPGGGDQPQHF. For the CDR3, the DNA is TGTGCCAGCTCACCAGGGGGCGGGGATCAGCCCCAGCATTTT.

J is TRBJ2-1 and V is TRBV18; maybe TRBD2 (5 bases). The germline V gene encodes CDR1 KGHSH and CDR2 LQKENI. V lost 3 bases to trimming and J lost 6 bases, with 15 bases between them. CDR3 length: 15 amino acids. CDR3 sequence reads: CASSPDGIVLNEQFF. The CDR3, as DNA: TGTGCCAGCTCACCGGACGGGATTGTCCTCAATGAGCAGTTCTTC.

The V gene is TRBV9, the J gene TRBJ2-2, with 7 positions matching TRBD2. Germline trimming cut 4 bases from V and 5 bases from J; bases unmatched to any gene: 14. The CDR3 spans 17 residues. Germline lookup yields CDR1 SGDLS and CDR2 YYNGEE. In DNA form, the CDR3 reads TGTGCCAGCAGCCCCCATGGAGCTAGCGGTAAAACCGGGGAGCTGTTTTTT. It codes for CASSPHGASGKTGELFF.

The V gene is TRBV7-9, the J gene TRBJ2-2; perhaps TRBD2 as D (6 bases). The V gene lost 7 bases and the J gene lost 4 bases, with 16 bases spanning the gap. From germline, CDR1 is SEHNR and CDR2 FQNEAQ (reference sequence). This CDR3 region has 15 residues. The CDR3 loop is CASIPGGAGTGELFF. Written as DNA, the CDR3 is TGTGCCAGCATCCCTGGCGGGGCGGGCACCGGGGAGCTGTTTTTT.

This rearrangement joins TRBV6-1 to TRBJ2-7; D possibly corresponds to TRBD2 (6 bases). Trimming removed 8 bases from V and 0 bases from J, with 14 bases in between. Germline V CDR1 and CDR2: MNHNS, SASEGT. The length of the CDR3 is 14 residues. Here the CDR3 DNA reads TGTGCCAGCGAGAGCGGGCTAAGCTCCTACGAGCAGTACTTC. Translating gives CASESGLSSYEQYF.

J is TRBJ2-3 and V is TRBV27; D gene uncertain. Deletions cut 4 bases from V and 3 bases from J, with 11 bases between. The CDR3 has 14 residues. Per germline, CDR1 MNHEY and CDR2 SMNVEV (reference sequence). The CDR3 coding sequence is TGTGCCAGCAGTTCCCGTCCCTTTACAGATACGCAGTATTTT. Translating gives CASSSRPFTDTQYF.

The V gene is TRBV18, the J gene TRBJ2-3; the match to TRBD2 covers 13 bases. The germline CDR1 and CDR2 sequences are KGHSH and LQKENI. The V segment lost 5 bases and the J segment 2 bases; nucleotides outside the gene matches: 4. The CDR3 runs to 16 residues. CDR3 residues: CASSGGLAGVTDTQYF. Written as DNA, the CDR3 is TGTGCCAGCTCAGGAGGACTAGCGGGGGTCACAGATACGCAGTATTTT.

Ten or more counts support this clone. This chain links TRBV27 with TRBJ1-5; maybe TRBD1 (5 bases). Trimming left V 6 bases short and J 3 bases short, with 15 bases between. The CDR3 has 15 residues. The germline CDR1 and CDR2 sequences are MNHEY and SMNVEV (reference sequence). This chain's CDR3 is CASSTRGVFNQPQHF. The CDR3, as DNA: TGTGCCAGCAGCACCCGGGGGGTATTCAATCAGCCCCAGCATTTT.

The chain uses TRBV7-9 and TRBJ1-3; no firm D call. CDR3 length: 15 residues. The V gene lost 6 bases and the J gene lost 0 bases, with 12 bases spanning the gap. The germline gives CDR1 SEHNR, CDR2 FQNEAQ (reference sequence). CDR3: CASSLDGSSGNTIYF. The CDR3 DNA follows: TGTGCCAGCAGTTTGGACGGGAGCTCTGGAAACACCATATATTTT.

The V call is TRBV7-8, the J call TRBJ2-2, with 8 nucleotides matching TRBD2. The V gene end was trimmed by 8 bases and the J gene end by 1 base; junction bases not matched to a gene: 6. This CDR3 spans 15 amino acids. The germline gives CDR1 SGHVS, CDR2 FQNEAQ. For the CDR3, the DNA is TGTGCCAGCCGGGGTAGCGGGATGAACACCGGGGAGCTGTTTTTT. This encodes CASRGSGMNTGELFF.

This clone is a singleton in its sample. The chain employs TRBV6-4 and TRBJ2-6; the D is unclear. Germline V gene sequence: CDR1 MRHNA, CDR2 SNTAGT. CDR3 length equals 19 residues. Trimming pared 4 bases from V and 2 bases from J, leaving 21 bases between. The CDR3 DNA reads TGTGCCAGCAGTGGCTCCCCCCCGGGTTCAACAGCTGGGGCCAACGTCCTGACTTTC. Protein sequence: CASSGSPPGSTAGANVLTF.

The chain is built from TRBV5-5 and TRBJ2-7; no definite D call. CDR1 is SGHKS and CDR2 is YYEKEE in the germline V gene (reference sequence). This CDR3 is built from 14 residues. V dropped 3 bases and J dropped 0 bases, with 10 bases sitting between them. CDR3 sequence (DNA): TGTGCCAGCAGCTCGTCGACGGGCTCCTACGAGCAGTACTTC. Translated: CASSSSTGSYEQYF.

The genes are TRBV5-4 and TRBJ2-2, with 8 bases that match TRBD2. V was clipped by 1 base and J by 5 bases; unmatched bases: 4. This CDR3 is built from 15 residues. Germline values: CDR1 SGHNT, CDR2 YYREEE (reference sequence). CDR3 loop: CASSLTSGGTGELFF. Written as DNA, the CDR3 is TGTGCCAGCAGCTTGACTAGCGGTGGGACCGGGGAGCTGTTTTTT.

This clone was seen repeatedly, ten times or more. V and J are TRBV10-3 and TRBJ1-2; the D gene is possibly TRBD1 (5 bases). The CDR3 extends over 15 amino acids. The V end lost 10 bases, the J end lost 0 bases, and 18 bases lay between the germline ends. Germline V gene lookup returns CDR1 ENHRY and CDR2 SYGVKD. The CDR3 is CATSQMGGSNYGYTF. The CDR3 nucleotides read TGTGCCACCAGCCAGATGGGGGGATCTAACTATGGCTACACCTTC.